This TCR beta chain was identified in a study of cytomegalovirus exposure and HLA in healthy donors. Overall study results and limits: Because they were indistinguishable, some V segments, including TRBV6-2 and TRBV6-3, were excluded.

As to this clone: Antigen specificity is unknown.

PCR involved 60 Vbeta and 13 Jbeta primers. Clones were sequenced by immunoSEQ multiplex PCR, and TCRdb holds only the in-frame ones, with some missing. The sample has some 130,000 clones, less than 85% seen once. Germline V gene data show CDR1 as SNHLY and CDR2 as FYNNEI. The CDR3 runs 17 residues. Trimming shortened V by 5 bases and J by 0 bases, and 17 bases separated the two germline ends. The sequenced material came from PBMCs. This sequence originates from a man aged 35 to 55 in good health and CMV-seronegative. The chain joins TRBV2 to TRBJ1-5; D possibly corresponds to TRBD1 (5 bases). The CDR3 region is CASSYFTAGDSNQPQHF. The CDR3 nucleotides are TGTGCCAGCAGTTATTTTACAGCGGGGGATAGCAATCAGCCCCAGCATTTT. Full variable domain (rest looked up from reference TRBV2 and TRBJ1-5): EPEVTQTPSHQVTQMGQEVILRCVPISNHLYFYWYRQILGQKVEFLVSFYNNEISEKSEIFDDQFSVERPDGSNFTLKIRSTKLEDSAMYFCASSYFTAGDSNQPQHFGDGTRLSIL.